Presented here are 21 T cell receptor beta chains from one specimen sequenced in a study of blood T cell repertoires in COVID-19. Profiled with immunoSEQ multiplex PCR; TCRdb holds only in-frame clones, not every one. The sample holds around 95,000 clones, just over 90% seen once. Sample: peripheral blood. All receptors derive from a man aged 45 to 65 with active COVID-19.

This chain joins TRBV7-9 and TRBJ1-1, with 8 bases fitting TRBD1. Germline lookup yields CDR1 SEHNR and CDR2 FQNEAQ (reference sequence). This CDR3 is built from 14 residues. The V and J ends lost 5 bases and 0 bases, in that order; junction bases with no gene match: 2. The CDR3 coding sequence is TGTGCCAGCAGCCAACAGGGGGTGAACACTGAAGCTTTCTTT. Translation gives CASSQQGVNTEAFF.

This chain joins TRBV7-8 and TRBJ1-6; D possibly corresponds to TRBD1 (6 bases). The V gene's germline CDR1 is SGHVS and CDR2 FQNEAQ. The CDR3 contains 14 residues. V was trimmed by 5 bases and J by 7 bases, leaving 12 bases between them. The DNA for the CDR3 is TGTGCCAGCAGCCCCCAGGGGTGGAATTCACCCCTCCACTTT. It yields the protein CASSPQGWNSPLHF. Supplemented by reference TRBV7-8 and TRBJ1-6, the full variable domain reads GAGVSQSPRYKVAKRGQDVALRCDPISGHVSLFWYQQALGQGPEFLTYFQNEAQLDKSGLPSDRFFAERPEGSVSTLKIQRTQQEDSAVYLCASSPQGWNSPLHFGNGTRLTVT.

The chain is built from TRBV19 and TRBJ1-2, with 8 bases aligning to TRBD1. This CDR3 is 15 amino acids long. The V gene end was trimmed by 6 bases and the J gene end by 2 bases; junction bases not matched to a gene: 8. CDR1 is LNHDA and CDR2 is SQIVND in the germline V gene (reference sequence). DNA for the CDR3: TGTGCCAGTAGCCCCGGACAGGGACCCAACTATGGCTACACCTTC. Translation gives CASSPGQGPNYGYTF.

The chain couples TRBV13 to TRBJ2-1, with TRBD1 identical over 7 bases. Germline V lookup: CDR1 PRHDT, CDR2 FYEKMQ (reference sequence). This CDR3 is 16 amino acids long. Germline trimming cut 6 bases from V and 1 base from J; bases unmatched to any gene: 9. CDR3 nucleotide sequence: TGTGCCAGCAGGGACGTAAGACAGGGATCCTACAATGAGCAGTTCTTC. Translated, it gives CASRDVRQGSYNEQFF.

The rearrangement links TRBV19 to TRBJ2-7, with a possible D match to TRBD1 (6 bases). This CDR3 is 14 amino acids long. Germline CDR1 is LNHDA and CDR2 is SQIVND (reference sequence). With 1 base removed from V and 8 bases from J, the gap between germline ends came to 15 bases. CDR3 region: CASSIGRGFNQQYF. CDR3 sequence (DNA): TGTGCCAGTAGTATAGGCAGGGGTTTCAACCAGCAGTACTTC. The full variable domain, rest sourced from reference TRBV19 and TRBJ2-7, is DGGITQSPKYLFRKEGQNVTLSCEQNLNHDAMYWYRQDPGQGLRLIYYSQIVNDFQKGDIAEGYSVSREKKESFPLTVTSAQKNPTAFYLCASSIGRGFNQQYFGPGTRLTVT.

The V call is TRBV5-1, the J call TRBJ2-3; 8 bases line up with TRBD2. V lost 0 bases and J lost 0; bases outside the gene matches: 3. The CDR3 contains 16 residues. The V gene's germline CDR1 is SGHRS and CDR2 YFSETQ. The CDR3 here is CASSLGASGSTDTQYF. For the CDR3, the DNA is TGCGCCAGCAGCTTGGGGGCTAGCGGGAGCACAGATACGCAGTATTTT.

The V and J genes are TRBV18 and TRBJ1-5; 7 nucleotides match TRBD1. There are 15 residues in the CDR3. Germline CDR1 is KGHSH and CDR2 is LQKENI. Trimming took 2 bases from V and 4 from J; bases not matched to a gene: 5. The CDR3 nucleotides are TGTGCCAGCTCACCAAGGGGACAGCTTAATCAGCCCCAGCATTTT. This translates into CASSPRGQLNQPQHF.

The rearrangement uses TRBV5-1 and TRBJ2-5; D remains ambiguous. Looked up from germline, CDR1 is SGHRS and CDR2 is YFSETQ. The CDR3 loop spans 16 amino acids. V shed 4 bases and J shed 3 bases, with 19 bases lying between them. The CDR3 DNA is TGCGCCAGCAGCGCCTTTTTAGAAGCCGGAGAAGAGACCCAGTACTTC. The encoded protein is CASSAFLEAGEETQYF.

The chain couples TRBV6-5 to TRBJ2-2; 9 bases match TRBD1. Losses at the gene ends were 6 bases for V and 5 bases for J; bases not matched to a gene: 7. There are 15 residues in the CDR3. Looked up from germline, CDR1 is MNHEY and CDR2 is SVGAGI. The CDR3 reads CASRLQGAGTGELFF. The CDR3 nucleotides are TGTGCCAGCAGACTACAGGGGGCGGGGACCGGGGAGCTGTTTTTT.

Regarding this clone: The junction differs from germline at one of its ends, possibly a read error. As DNA, the CDR3 is TGTACCAGCAGTCTGACAGGGTCTTTGTTTCCCGGGGAGCTGTTTTTT. Translated: CTSSLTGSLFPGELFF. The rearrangement joins TRBV27 to TRBJ2-2; 7 bases agree with TRBD1. The CDR3 extends over 16 amino acids. Germline V CDR1 and CDR2: MNHEY, SMNVEV (reference sequence).

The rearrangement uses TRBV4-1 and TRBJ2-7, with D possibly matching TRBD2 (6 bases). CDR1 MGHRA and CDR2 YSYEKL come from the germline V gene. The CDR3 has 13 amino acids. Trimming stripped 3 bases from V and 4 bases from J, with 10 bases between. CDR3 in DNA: TGCGCCAGCAGCCAGGAGGGGAGTTACGAGCAGTACTTC. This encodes CASSQEGSYEQYF.

CDR3 DNA: TGCGCCAGCAGCCAGGGGGACAGGGGGTCCTACAATGAGCAGTTCTTC. Translation: CASSQGDRGSYNEQFF. The chain employs TRBV4-1 and TRBJ2-1; 11 bases are a match to TRBD1. With 3 bases clipped from V and 1 base from J, the junction kept 2 bases outside the gene matches. CDR3 size: 16 residues. Germline V gene sequence: CDR1 MGHRA, CDR2 YSYEKL.

The CDR3 sequence: CASSEQGGWETQYF. The CDR3 DNA reads as TGTGCCAGCAGTGAACAAGGGGGCTGGGAGACCCAGTACTTC. The chain couples TRBV25-1 to TRBJ2-5; 7 nucleotides line up with TRBD1. Germline CDR1 reads MGHDK; CDR2 reads SYGVNS. This CDR3 is 14 amino acids long. V lost 2 bases, J lost 5 bases, and 5 bases stayed unmatched. The entire variable domain, with the rest obtained from reference TRBV25-1 and TRBJ2-5, is as follows: EADIYQTPRYLVIGTGKKITLECSQTMGHDKMYWYQQDPGMELHLIHYSYGVNSTEKGDLSSESTVSRIRTEHFPLTLESARPSHTSQYLCASSEQGGWETQYFGPGTRLLVL.

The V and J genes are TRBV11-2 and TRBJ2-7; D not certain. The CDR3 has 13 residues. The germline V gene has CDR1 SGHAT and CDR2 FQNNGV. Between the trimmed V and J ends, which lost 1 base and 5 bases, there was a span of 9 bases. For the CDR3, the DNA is TGTGCCAGCAGCTTAGGACTGGAACACGAGCAGTACTTC. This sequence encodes CASSLGLEHEQYF.

CDR3 sequence (DNA): TGTGCCAGCAGCTTGTATTTAGCGGGGGGTGACAATGAGCAGTTCTTC. It specifies CASSLYLAGGDNEQFF. The V call is TRBV5-5, the J call TRBJ2-1; 10 bases match TRBD2. CDR3 length equals 16 residues. Germline CDR1 reads SGHKS; CDR2 reads YYEKEE (reference sequence). V lost 1 base, J lost 5 bases, and 6 bases stayed unmatched.

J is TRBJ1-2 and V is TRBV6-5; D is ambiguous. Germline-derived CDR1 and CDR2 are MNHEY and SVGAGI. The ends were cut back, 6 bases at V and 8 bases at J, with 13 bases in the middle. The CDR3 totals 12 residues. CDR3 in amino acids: CASSSGAKGYTF. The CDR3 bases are TGTGCCAGCAGCTCGGGAGCGAAAGGCTACACCTTC.

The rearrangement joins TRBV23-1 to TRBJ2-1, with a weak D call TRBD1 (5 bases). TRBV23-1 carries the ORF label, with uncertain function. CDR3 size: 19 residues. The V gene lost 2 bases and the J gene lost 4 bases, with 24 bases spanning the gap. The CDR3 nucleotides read TGCGCCAGCAGTCAAAGAGTTAATCGGGCAGGGAAGCAGTACAATGAGCAGTTCTTC. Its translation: CASSQRVNRAGKQYNEQFF.

In nucleotides, the CDR3 is TGCGCCAGCAGCCAGGGGGGGACTAGCGGGTCGGCCTACGAGCAGTACTTC. It is translated as CASSQGGTSGSAYEQYF. This sequence joins TRBV4-1 and TRBJ2-7, with TRBD2 matching over 12 bases. This CDR3 comprises 17 residues. The ends lost 3 bases at V and 2 bases at J; junction bases unmatched: 8. Germline V lookup: CDR1 MGHRA, CDR2 YSYEKL.

CDR3 DNA: TGCGCCAGCGTCTGGGGCACAACAGATACGCAGTATTTT. Translation: CASVWGTTDTQYF. The V call is TRBV5-1, the J call TRBJ2-3; possible D gene TRBD1, 5 bases. The germline CDR1 and CDR2 sequences are SGHRS and YFSETQ. V shed 7 bases and J shed 3 bases, with 12 bases lying between them. The CDR3 runs to 13 residues.

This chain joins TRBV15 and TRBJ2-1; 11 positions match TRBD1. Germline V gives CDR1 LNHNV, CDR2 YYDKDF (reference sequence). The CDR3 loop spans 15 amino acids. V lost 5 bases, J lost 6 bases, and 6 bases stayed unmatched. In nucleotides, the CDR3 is TGTGCCACCAGCTTGTGGACAGGGGGCTTCAATGAGCAGTTCTTC. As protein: CATSLWTGGFNEQFF.

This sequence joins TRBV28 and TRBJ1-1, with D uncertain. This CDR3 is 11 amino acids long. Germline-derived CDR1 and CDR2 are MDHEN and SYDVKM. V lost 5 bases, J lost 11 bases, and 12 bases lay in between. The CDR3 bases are TGTGCCAGCAGTCTAGGCCTTGGGGCTTTCTTT. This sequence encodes CASSLGLGAFF.